This record looks at one T cell receptor (beta chain) sequence and its context. This sample was taken from a study of T cell changes during pregnancy in multiple sclerosis. Clones were read by immunoSEQ multiplex PCR, and TCRdb kept only the in-frame ones, dropping some. The table includes approximately 53,000 clones, around 91% detected once. The CDR3 consists of 12 residues. The V gene lost 2 bases and the J gene lost 5 bases, with 6 bases spanning the gap. The V gene's germline CDR1 is LNHNV and CDR2 YYDKDF (reference sequence). This chain links TRBV15 with TRBJ2-5; D is ambiguous. This TCR came from a female donor in good health, enrolled as a control in a pregnancy study. Specimen: peripheral blood, collected after pregnancy. The CDR3 reads CATSRQRETQYF. DNA of the CDR3: TGTGCCACCAGCAGACAGAGGGAGACCCAGTACTTC. The full variable domain, rest sourced from reference TRBV15 and TRBJ2-5, is DAMVIQNPRYQVTQFGKPVTLSCSQTLNHNVMYWYQQKSSQAPKLLFHYYDKDFNNEADTPDNFQSRRPNTSFCFLDIRSPGLGDTAMYLCATSRQRETQYFGPGTRLLVL.